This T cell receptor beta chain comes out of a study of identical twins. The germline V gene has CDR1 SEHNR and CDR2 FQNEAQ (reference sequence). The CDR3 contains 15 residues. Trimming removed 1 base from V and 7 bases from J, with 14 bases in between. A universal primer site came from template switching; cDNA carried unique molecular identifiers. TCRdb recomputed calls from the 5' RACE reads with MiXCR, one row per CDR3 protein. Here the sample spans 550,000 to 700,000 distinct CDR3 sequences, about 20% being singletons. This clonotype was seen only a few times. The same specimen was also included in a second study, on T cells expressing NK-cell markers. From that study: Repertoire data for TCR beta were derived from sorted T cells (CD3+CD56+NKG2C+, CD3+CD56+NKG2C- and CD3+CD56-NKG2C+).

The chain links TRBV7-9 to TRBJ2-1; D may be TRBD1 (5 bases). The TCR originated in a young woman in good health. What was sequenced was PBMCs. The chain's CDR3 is CASSLDPQVLNEQFF. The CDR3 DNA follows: TGTGCCAGCAGCTTAGACCCACAGGTGCTAAATGAGCAGTTCTTC.